A few counts support the clone carrying this TCR beta chain. Its specificity is unknown. Researchers ran the PCR with 60 Vbeta and 13 Jbeta primers. Sequencing used immunoSEQ multiplex PCR; TCRdb keeps in-frame clones, though not all of them. Of hundreds of thousands of clones in the sample, 60% to 80% were seen once. Germline lookup yields CDR1 SGHTA and CDR2 FQGTGA. The CDR3 is 13 amino acids. V lost 5 bases and J 2 bases, leaving 9 bases between the germline ends. The source of the sample is a study of cytomegalovirus exposure and HLA in healthy donors. Whole-study context: Researchers found that approximately 80% of 350 to 500 genotyped donors fell within the Caucasian-associated ancestry cluster. Findings and caveats of the study: The study assumed roughly uniform donor sequencing depth for presence/absence analyses.

This TCR was sampled from a male donor in good health and CMV-seronegative. The sample was PBMCs. The V and J genes are TRBV7-3 and TRBJ1-1, with a weak D call TRBD1 (6 bases). The CDR3 reads CASSLQGNTEAFF. CDR3 DNA: TGTGCCAGCAGCCTACAGGGTAACACTGAAGCTTTCTTT.